Described below is a single T cell receptor (beta chain) sequence and its context. Its antigen target is currently unknown. The record has no base qualities; no much larger clone is one base away. The CDR3 regions of human TCRbeta chains were subjected to immunosequencing. In the source study's methods: Repertoire TCRs were matched against a reference library of SARS-CoV-2-specific TCRs generated with the MIRA antigen-specificity platform. Breadth meant the fraction of unique TCRs that were SARS-CoV-2-associated, whereas depth meant the fraction of total T cells that were SARS-CoV-2-associated. Using the MIRA data, each spike-specific TCR was assigned both to the spike region to which the TCR was reactive and to a CD4 or CD8 class. Log10-transformed breadth and depth values were compared by one-way ANOVA with Sidak's multiple comparisons tests. In its TCRdb copy, this immuneACCESS table keeps in-frame sequences only and misses some clones. Where compared with another copy, unresolved V genes explain less than half of these, and the others have no known cause. V and J calls and clone size are given by that table; D and trimming were obtained from the DNA. The sample contains 95,000 to 150,000 clones, approximately 89% of them found a single time. The ten most abundant clones make up around 5% of the sample.

This specimen's time point label, interpreted: baseline before first vaccination. Vaccinee samples were obtained from the UK trials COV001 and COV002, which included a single-blind randomized controlled phase 2/3 trial of AZD1222 (ChAdOx1 nCoV-19) in healthy adults. Trial participant PBMC samples were collected at day 0 and day 28 after the second dose for TCRbeta chain sequencing. The data are from a study of T cell responses to AZD1222 COVID-19 vaccine (dated by TCRdb to the early 2020s). Study-wide context: AZD1222 recipients given second doses at about 4 weeks or at about 12 weeks were pooled, since spike-specific TCR depth and breadth were not found to differ between the two schedules. Trial participants were enrolled into age subgroups of 18-55, 56-69 and 70-plus years, which contained approximately 150, 30 and 60 TCR-sequenced participants, respectively. TCR sequencing was performed for over 230 trial participants, of whom roughly 200 were given two doses of AZD1222 and some 26 were given two doses of MenACWY control vaccine.

Broader findings and caveats from the paper: Participants were mostly white British and included more females than males, and it was suggested by the authors that clonal diversity may have been underestimated. After two AZD1222 doses, spike-specific TCR breadth and depth were significantly higher than at day 0 and than in MenACWY recipients. Conclusions about previously exposed vaccinees are limited because only a handful of AZD1222 recipients were SARS-CoV-2 seropositive at baseline. Epitopes outside the regions mutated in the B.1.351 and B.1.1.7 variants were reportedly recognized by nearly half of the unique spike-specific TCRs. Because no day 14 peak-response samples were available, repertoires were characterized only after the peak T cell response. In the small 56-69-year group, the increase in depth fell short of significance, most likely because of low power. Vaccine-associated CD4 TCRs spanned the whole spike protein, with dominant responses in regions 160-218 and 743-854.

V loses 10 bases at its end and J loses 4 bases; junction bases beyond the gene matches: 9. The CDR3 goes from the cysteine to the phenylalanine over 13 residues. Only CDR3 DNA remains: 39 bases, in frame from the first base. CDR1 and CDR2 were assigned from the germline V gene (reference sequence) as LNHDA and SQIVND. The source of this sequence is an adult in good health. In this chain, TRBV19 is recombined with TRBJ1-1; 7 of the junction bases match TRBD1. The material sequenced was peripheral blood, taken on day 0 of AZD1222 vaccination. The CDR3 region: CATKTGRGTEAFF. In nucleotides, the sequence is TGTGCCACCAAGACAGGGCGGGGCACTGAAGCTTTCTTT. The CDR3 plus the reference TRBV19 and TRBJ1-1 genes for the other parts give the full variable domain: DGGITQSPKYLFRKEGQNVTLSCEQNLNHDAMYWYRQDPGQGLRLIYYSQIVNDFQKGDIAEGYSVSREKKESFPLTVTSAQKNPTAFYLCATKTGRGTEAFFGQGTRLTVV.